Listed below are T cell receptor beta chains from one sample, sequenced in a study of response to subunit inactivated influenza vaccine. Each CDR3 protein gets one entry after TCRdb re-called the RT-PCR reads with MiXCR. The sample includes about 780,000 distinct CDR3 sequences, about 18% seen only once; the top ten take about a tenth. The source was PBMCs from blood, collected roughly 5 days after vaccination. The receptors stem from a man aged 50-59 years who received an inactivated influenza vaccine. Both conserved end residues are part of each CDR3. A D gene is named only where the DNA matches it firmly. The listing skips clone size in some rows; elsewhere it reads once, few, many or a size class.

abundance,j_gene,d_gene,v_gene,CDR3nt,CDR3aa
few,TRBJ1-4,TRBD1,TRBV29-1,TGCAGCGTCACCGGGACAGGTGAAAAACTGTTTTTT,CSVTGTGEKLFF
many,TRBJ2-1,-,TRBV6-5,TGTGCCAGCAGTTACGGGCGGCGCTCCTACAATGAGCAGTTCTTC,CASSYGRRSYNEQFF
few,TRBJ1-1,TRBD1,TRBV29-1,TGCAGCGTCAGACCCGGGACAGGGGGCGCGGGGGAAGCTTTCTTT,CSVRPGTGGAGEAFF
few,TRBJ2-1,TRBD2,TRBV6-2/TRBV6-3,TGTGCCAGCAGTACCCGTTCTAGCGGGGGCCACAATGAGCAGTTCTTC,CASSTRSSGGHNEQFF
-,TRBJ2-2,-,TRBV7-2,TGTGCCAGCAGTCGTGCTGGGCAGCCAACCGGGGAGCTGTTTTTT,CASSRAGQPTGELFF
-,TRBJ1-5,-,TRBV12-3/TRBV12-4,TGTGCCAGCAGTTTAGTCAGACGGCAGGGCTATCAGCCCCAGCATTTT,CASSLVRRQGYQPQHF
-,TRBJ2-1,TRBD2,TRBV6-5,TGTGCCAGCAGTTACAATGGGAGGACTAGCGGGGCATCCTACAATGAGCAGTTCTTC,CASSYNGRTSGASYNEQFF
few,TRBJ2-2,-,TRBV5-5,TGTGCCAGCAGCTCAGCAGCGGGCGGGGAGCTGTTTTTT,CASSSAAGGELFF
few,TRBJ2-4,TRBD1,TRBV6-2/TRBV6-3,TGTGCCAGCAAGACAGGGGGCGTGGATCCAGCCAAAAACATTCAGTACTTC,CASKTGGVDPAKNIQYF
-,TRBJ1-1,-,TRBV12-3/TRBV12-4,TGTGCCAGCAGTACCGGGACTAGGAACACTGAAGCTTTCTTT,CASSTGTRNTEAFF
-,TRBJ2-3,TRBD2,TRBV29-1,TGCAGCGTGGAGGGACTAGCGTTAAGCACAGATACGCAGTATTTT,CSVEGLALSTDTQYF
many,TRBJ2-1,TRBD1,TRBV6-1,TGTGCCAGCAGTAGGGACAGGGGGCTCAATGAGCAGTTCTTC,CASSRDRGLNEQFF
many,TRBJ2-4,-,TRBV4-3,TGCGCCAGCAGCCAAGGAACAGCGGTACTAGCCAAAAACATTCAGTACTTC,CASSQGTAVLAKNIQYF
-,TRBJ2-1,-,TRBV7-9,TGTGCCAGCAGGTCATCGGGACCGAGGGATGAGCAGTTCTTC,CASRSSGPRDEQFF
-,TRBJ1-1,-,TRBV15,TGTGCCACCAGAAGCCAGCTTAACACTGAAGCTTTCTTT,CATRSQLNTEAFF
-,TRBJ2-7,TRBD2,TRBV11-2,TGTGCCAGCAGCTATATTAATGGACTCCTAGCGGTAAACTCCTACGAGCAGTACTTC,CASSYINGLLAVNSYEQYF
-,TRBJ1-5,-,TRBV4-2,TGTGCCAGCAGCCAAGAAAACAGGGCGGGGCAGCCCCAGCATTTT,CASSQENRAGQPQHF
few,TRBJ2-5,TRBD1,TRBV12-3/TRBV12-4,TGTGCCAGCACTTCGGGACAGGGGGCCGGAGAGACCCAGTACTTC,CASTSGQGAGETQYF
many,TRBJ2-5,-,TRBV7-2,TGTGCCAGCAGTATCGGTTTGGCGACCCAGTACTTC,CASSIGLATQYF
few,TRBJ2-7,-,TRBV20-1,TGCAGTGCTAGCCTACGACCTGGGCTGTCCTACGAGCAGTACTTC,CSASLRPGLSYEQYF
-,TRBJ1-2,-,TRBV12-3/TRBV12-4,TGTGCCAGCGGAACCGACAGGATCAGCTGCACCTTC,CASGTDRISCTF
-,TRBJ2-2,TRBD2,TRBV20-1,TGCAGTGCCACCCCGGTAGCGGGGTTCACCGGGGAGCTGTTTTTT,CSATPVAGFTGELFF
few,TRBJ2-3,TRBD2,TRBV11-2,TGTGCCAGCAGCCCATGGACTAGCGGCACAGATACGCAGTATTTT,CASSPWTSGTDTQYF
few,TRBJ2-1,-,TRBV20-1,TGCAGTGCTAGAGATGGGCTAGCCTGGGATGAGCAGTTCTTC,CSARDGLAWDEQFF
few,TRBJ2-1,-,TRBV13,TGTGCCAGCAGCTTAGGCTTGGGCGTCATTCCACCCAATGAGCAGTTCTTC,CASSLGLGVIPPNEQFF
-,TRBJ1-3,-,TRBV27,TGTGCCAGCAGTCTCCAGCCTGGGGGCACCATATATTTT,CASSLQPGGTIYF
-,TRBJ2-1,-,TRBV29-1,TGCAGCGTCGGGGGTCCTAGCTCCTACAATGAGCAGTTCTTC,CSVGGPSSYNEQFF
few,TRBJ1-5,TRBD1,TRBV12-3/TRBV12-4,TGTGCCAGCAGTCGCCTCACAGGGGAGGGGCAGCCCCAGCATTTT,CASSRLTGEGQPQHF
-,TRBJ1-2,-,TRBV5-1,TGCGCCAGCAGCTTGGATCTGCCGAGGAATGGCTACACCTTC,CASSLDLPRNGYTF
-,TRBJ1-1,TRBD1,TRBV30,TGTGCCTGGGGGACAGACACTGAAGCTTTCTTT,CAWGTDTEAFF
-,TRBJ2-7,-,TRBV6-5,TGTGCCAGCAGCCCAACCACTCACGAGCAGTACTTC,CASSPTTHEQYF
-,TRBJ2-3,-,TRBV7-7,TGTGCTAGCAGTCAGGGGGGGAGCCAGACATCTACGCAGTATTTT,CASSQGGSQTSTQYF
few,TRBJ1-4,-,TRBV12-3/TRBV12-4,TGTGCCAGCAGTTTAGGCACAGGTACCGAAAAACTGTTTTTT,CASSLGTGTEKLFF
few,TRBJ1-2,-,TRBV7-2,TGTGCCAGCAGCTTCTACAGCGACTATGGCTACACCTTC,CASSFYSDYGYTF
few,TRBJ2-1,TRBD1,TRBV29-1,TGCAGCGTGAGGGGACAGGGCTCTTACAATGAGCAGTTCTTC,CSVRGQGSYNEQFF
-,TRBJ2-3,-,TRBV7-3,TGTGCCAGCAGCCCAGGGGTCACTAGCACAGATACGCAGTATTTT,CASSPGVTSTDTQYF
few,TRBJ1-1,-,TRBV25-1,TGTGCCAGCAGTGAATCACTGAGGGCCGAAGCTTTCTTT,CASSESLRAEAFF
-,TRBJ2-1,-,TRBV7-2,TGTGCCAGCAGCTACCGCAGGGAGACTGAGCAGTTCTTC,CASSYRRETEQFF
few,TRBJ2-7,-,TRBV15,TGTGCCACCAGCAGAGGACCAGGGCACGAGCAGTACTTC,CATSRGPGHEQYF
-,TRBJ2-7,TRBD1,TRBV29-1,TGCAGCGTTGAAGATAGGGGGCCCGCCTACGAGCAGTACTTC,CSVEDRGPAYEQYF
few,TRBJ2-3,-,TRBV20-1,TGCAGTGCTAGGGGCGATAGCACAGATACGCAGTATTTT,CSARGDSTDTQYF
few,TRBJ2-3,TRBD2,TRBV15,TGTGCCACCAGCAGACGACTAGCGGCCACCCTGGATACGCAGTATTTT,CATSRRLAATLDTQYF
few,TRBJ2-1,-,TRBV5-1,TGCGCCAGCGCGAAGGACGAGTACAATGAGCAGTTCTTC,CASAKDEYNEQFF
-,TRBJ1-1,-,TRBV24-1,TGTGCCACCAGTGATTTAATTGAGCAGGGAGTTTGTGACACTGAAGCTTTCTTT,CATSDLIEQGVCDTEAFF
many,TRBJ2-1,-,TRBV20-1,TGCAGTGCTAACCGGGACACTTTCTACAATGAGCAGTTCTTC,CSANRDTFYNEQFF
-,TRBJ2-5,TRBD2,TRBV7-2,TGTGCCAGCAGCCCGAGCGGGAGGGGAGAGACCCAGTACTTC,CASSPSGRGETQYF
-,TRBJ2-3,TRBD2,TRBV12-3/TRBV12-4,TGTGCCAGCAGAAAAAGCGGGGGGGGCACAGATACGCAGTATTTT,CASRKSGGGTDTQYF
many,TRBJ2-7,TRBD1,TRBV12-3/TRBV12-4,TGTGCCAGCAGTCTAGACAGGGTAGAAGAGCAGTACTTC,CASSLDRVEEQYF